The 5 T cell receptor beta chains presented below share a single source sample, sequenced in a study of early T cells in non-severe SARS-CoV-2 infection. TCRdb reprocessed the 5' RACE reads with MiXCR, giving one entry per CDR3 protein. This sample has more than 45,000 distinct CDR3 sequences, with around 12% found just once. Source material: whole blood. Receptors originate from an adult who was a healthcare worker with PCR-confirmed SARS-CoV-2 infection or an uninfected control (not recorded which).

This clonotype was seen only a few times. The V and J genes are TRBV2 and TRBJ1-1; 7 nucleotides match TRBD1. This CDR3 region has 13 residues. Trimming at V came to 6 bases and at J to 3 bases, leaving 4 bases not matched to a gene. In germline, CDR1 is SNHLY, CDR2 FYNNEI. CDR3: CASSYDRDTEAFF. The CDR3 nucleotides are TGTGCCAGCAGCTACGACAGGGACACTGAAGCTTTCTTT.

This clonotype is labeled medium-sized (0.01 to 0.1%). The genes are TRBV2 and TRBJ1-1; a possible D gene is TRBD1 (5 bases). The CDR3 is 10 amino acids. Germline CDR1 reads SNHLY; CDR2 reads FYNNEI. The V end was cut by 6 bases, the J end by 8 bases, with 7 bases between. The CDR3 nucleotides are TGTGCCAGCAGCAAGGGGGAAGCTTTCTTT. Its translation: CASSKGEAFF.

This clonotype was found many times. V gene TRBV4-1 combines with J gene TRBJ2-3; D possibly corresponds to TRBD2 (5 bases). CDR1 and CDR2 from the germline V gene are MGHRA and YSYEKL. Trimming pared 5 bases from V and 4 bases from J, leaving 10 bases between. This CDR3 contains 13 residues. CDR3 coding DNA: TGCGCCAGCAGCATCGGAGGCGCAGATACGCAGTATTTT. Encoded protein: CASSIGGADTQYF.

V is TRBV7-6 and J is TRBJ2-7; D is possibly TRBD2 (5 bases). Trimming cost V 2 bases and J 1 base, with 15 bases left between them. CDR1 is SGHVS and CDR2 is FNYEAQ in the germline V gene. This CDR3 has 16 amino acids. This CDR3 reads CASSLQLRGLSYEQYF. The CDR3 region has the DNA TGTGCCAGCAGCTTACAGCTTCGGGGATTATCCTACGAGCAGTACTTC.

Ten or more counts support this clonotype. The chain combines TRBV7-6 with TRBJ2-2, with TRBD1 matching over 12 bases. The CDR3 is 18 residues long. Looked up from germline, CDR1 is SGHVS and CDR2 is FNYEAQ. Germline trimming cut 5 bases from V and 3 bases from J; bases unmatched to any gene: 10. This CDR3 is CASSQGTGGAYDTGELFF. The DNA of the CDR3 is TGTGCCAGCAGCCAGGGGACAGGGGGCGCTTATGACACCGGGGAGCTGTTTTTT.